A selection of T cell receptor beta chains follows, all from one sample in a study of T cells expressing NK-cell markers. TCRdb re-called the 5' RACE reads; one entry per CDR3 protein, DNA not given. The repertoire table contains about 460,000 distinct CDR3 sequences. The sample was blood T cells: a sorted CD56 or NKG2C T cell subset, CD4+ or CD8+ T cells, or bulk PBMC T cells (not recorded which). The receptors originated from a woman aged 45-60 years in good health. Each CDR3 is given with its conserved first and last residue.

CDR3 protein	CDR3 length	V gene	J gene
CSAEIGTGNEQFF	13	TRBV20-1	TRBJ2-1
CSARSLAKNIQYF	13	TRBV20-1	TRBJ2-4
CASRGLGWETQYF	13	TRBV2	TRBJ2-5
CSVRLAGGPDTQYF	14	TRBV29-1	TRBJ2-3
CASSPNQETQYF	12	TRBV18	TRBJ2-5
CSARDPAVGTDTQYF	15	TRBV20-1	TRBJ2-3
CSASVGTAGPNYGYTF	16	TRBV20-1	TRBJ1-2
CSARGTVNAVEKLFF	15	TRBV20-1	TRBJ1-4
CATRRSAGNEQFF	13	TRBV24-1	TRBJ2-1
CASHETRGGAGELFF	15	TRBV2	TRBJ2-2
CASSLSDGGSSYEQYF	16	TRBV11-2	TRBJ2-7
CASSQLALHNEQFF	14	TRBV4-2	TRBJ2-1
CASSLGGAQQGSPLHF	16	TRBV11-2	TRBJ1-6
CASFTGVGSEAFF	13	TRBV18	TRBJ1-1
CASSPGSDTDTQYF	14	TRBV7-6	TRBJ2-3
CASSQDIRSTGELFF	15	TRBV4-1	TRBJ2-2
CASSLLAGGLAKNIQYF	17	TRBV4-1	TRBJ2-4